The subject of this entry is one T cell receptor (beta chain). Its antigen remains unknown. V dropped 5 bases and J dropped 2; count of bases not matched to a gene: 8. Germline V CDR1 and CDR2: SEHNR, FQNEAQ (reference sequence). The CDR3 consists of 16 residues. This specimen belongs to a study of T cell responses to AZD1222 COVID-19 vaccine. Overall study context: Timing groups of about 4 and about 12 weeks for second doses were pooled. Study-level findings and limits: White British people made up most donors, females outnumbered males, and clonal diversity was possibly underestimated. A reported finding is that nearly half of spike-specific TCRs target unmutated variant regions. Increases in Spike-specific TCR breadth and depth were seen after two AZD1222 doses.

The table came from immunoSEQ multiplex PCR; TCRdb's copy has only in-frame clones and leaves some out. Among roughly 100,000 clones listed, 88% were seen once. The rearrangement links TRBV7-9 to TRBJ2-2, with 7 bases identical to TRBD1. This clonotype was obtained from an adult in good health. The sequenced sample was peripheral blood, obtained on day 0 of AZD1222 vaccination. The DNA of the CDR3 is TGTGCCAGCAGCCCAAGAGGGGACAGCAACACCGGGGAGCTGTTTTTT. Its translation is CASSPRGDSNTGELFF.